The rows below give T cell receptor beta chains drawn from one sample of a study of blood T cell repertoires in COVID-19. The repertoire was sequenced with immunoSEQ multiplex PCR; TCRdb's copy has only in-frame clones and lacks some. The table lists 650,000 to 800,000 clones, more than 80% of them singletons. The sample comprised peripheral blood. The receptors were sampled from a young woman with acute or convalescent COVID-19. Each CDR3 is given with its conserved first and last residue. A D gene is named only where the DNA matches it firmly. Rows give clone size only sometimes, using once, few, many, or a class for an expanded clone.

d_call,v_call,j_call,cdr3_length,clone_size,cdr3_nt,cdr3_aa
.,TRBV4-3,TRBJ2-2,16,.,TGCGCCAGCAGCCAAGATCTAGGCAGCCCCACCGGGGAGCTGTTTTTT,CASSQDLGSPTGELFF
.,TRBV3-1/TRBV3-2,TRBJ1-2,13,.,TGTGCCAGCAGCCAGCCCTTGGGGGGTGGCTACACCTTC,CASSQPLGGGYTF
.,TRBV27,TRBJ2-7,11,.,TGTGCCAGCAGTTTAGGAGCCGAGCAGTACTTC,CASSLGAEQYF
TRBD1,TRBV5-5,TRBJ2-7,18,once,TGTGCCAGCAGCTTGTTACCGGGTCGAGCGGGACAGGGCTACGAGCAGTACTTC,CASSLLPGRAGQGYEQYF
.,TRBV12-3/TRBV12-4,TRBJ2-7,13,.,TGTGCCAGCAGTTTTCAGGGGACCTACGAGCAGTACTTC,CASSFQGTYEQYF
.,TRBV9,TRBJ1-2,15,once,TGTGCCAGCAGCCCGTGGGACATAAAAGACTATGGCTACACCTTC,CASSPWDIKDYGYTF
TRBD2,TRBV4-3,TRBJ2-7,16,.,TGCGCCAGCAGCCAAGGGATTCAGGCGGGGGTCTACGAGCAGTACTTC,CASSQGIQAGVYEQYF
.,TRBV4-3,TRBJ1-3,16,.,TGCGCCAGCAGCCGAAAGGGGGTCGACTCTGGAAACACCATATATTTT,CASSRKGVDSGNTIYF
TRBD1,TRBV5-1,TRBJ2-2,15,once,TGCGCCAGCAGCAAGGACAGGAGCGGAACCGGGGAGCTGTTTTTT,CASSKDRSGTGELFF
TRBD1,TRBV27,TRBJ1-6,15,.,TGTGCCAGCACCTCCCTCGGGACAGGGATTTCACCCCTCCACTTT,CASTSLGTGISPLHF
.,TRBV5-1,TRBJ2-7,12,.,TGCGCCAGCAGCCCCGACACCTACGAGCAGTACTTC,CASSPDTYEQYF
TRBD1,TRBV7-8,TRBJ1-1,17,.,TGTGCCAGCAGCCAAGGGACAGGGCCGCCTATGAACACTGAAGCTTTCTTT,CASSQGTGPPMNTEAFF
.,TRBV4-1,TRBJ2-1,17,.,TGCGCCAGCAGCCCGGAGTCCCCGATCGGACTAAACAATGAGCAGTTCTTC,CASSPESPIGLNNEQFF
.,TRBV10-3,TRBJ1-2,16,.,TGTGCCATCAGTGAGGTTCTGGCACAGGAGAACTATGGCTACACCTTC,CAISEVLAQENYGYTF
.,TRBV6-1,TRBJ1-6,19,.,TGTGCCAGCAGTGAAGCGCCCCGCATTCTACAGAACGGGAACTCACCCCTCCACTTT,CASSEAPRILQNGNSPLHF
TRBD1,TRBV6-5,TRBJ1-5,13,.,TGTGCCAGCAGTTCGACAGGGAATCAGCCCCAGCATTTT,CASSSTGNQPQHF
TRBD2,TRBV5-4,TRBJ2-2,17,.,TGTGCCAGCGGCGGTTCTAGCGGGGGGCGATACACCGGGGAGCTGTTTTTT,CASGGSSGGRYTGELFF
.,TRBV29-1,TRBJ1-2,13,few,TGCAGCTCTAAGGGAGGGGCGAACTATGGCTACACCTTC,CSSKGGANYGYTF
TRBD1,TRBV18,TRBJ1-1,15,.,TGTGCCAGCTCACCACCTGGGCAGGGGGCAGGTGAAGCTTTCTTT,CASSPPGQGAGEAFF
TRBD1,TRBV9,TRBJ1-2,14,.,TGTGCCAGCAGCGTAGAGGGACAGGCCTATGGCTACACCTTC,CASSVEGQAYGYTF
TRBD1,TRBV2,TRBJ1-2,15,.,TGTGCCAGCATAAGGGACAGCCTATGGGCTTATGGCTACACCTTC,CASIRDSLWAYGYTF
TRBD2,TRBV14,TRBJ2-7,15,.,TGTGCCAGCAGCCAAGGGACTAGCGGGCCTTACGAGCAGTACTTC,CASSQGTSGPYEQYF
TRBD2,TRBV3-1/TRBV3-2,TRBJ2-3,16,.,TGTGCCAGCAGCCAGGGACTAGCGGGGAGTCGGGATACGCAGTATTTT,CASSQGLAGSRDTQYF
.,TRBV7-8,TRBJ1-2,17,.,TGTGCCAGCAGCTCTGAAGCCGCCATGTCCAGGGTCTATGGCTACACCTTC,CASSSEAAMSRVYGYTF
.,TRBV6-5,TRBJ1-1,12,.,TGTGCCACCCGGACAGTCAACACTGAAGCTTTCTTT,CATRTVNTEAFF
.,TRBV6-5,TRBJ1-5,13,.,TGTGCCAGCAGTCCCGACAGAAATCAGCCCCAGCATTTT,CASSPDRNQPQHF
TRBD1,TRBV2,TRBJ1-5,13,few,TGTGCCAGCCGGGACAGGAGATATCAGCCCCAGCATTTT,CASRDRRYQPQHF
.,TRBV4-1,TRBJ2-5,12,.,TGCGCCAGCAGCCAACCTCAAGAGACCCAGTACTTC,CASSQPQETQYF
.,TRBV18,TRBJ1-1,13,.,TGTGCCAGCTCACCTGGGACTTACCGTGAAGCTTTCTTT,CASSPGTYREAFF
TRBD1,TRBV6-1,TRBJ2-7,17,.,TGTGCCAGCAGTGAATTGGAGGACAGGGGTATCCTCGACGAGCAGTACTTC,CASSELEDRGILDEQYF
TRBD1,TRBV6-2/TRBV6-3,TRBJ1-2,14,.,TGTGCCAGCAGTCGGACAGGCTTTAACTATGGCTACACCTTC,CASSRTGFNYGYTF
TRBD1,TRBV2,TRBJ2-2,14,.,TGTGCCAGCAGCGGACAGGGGGGCACCGGGGAGCTGTTTTTT,CASSGQGGTGELFF
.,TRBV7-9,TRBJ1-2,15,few,TGTGCCAGCCATAACACTGGGCAGGGGAGCTATGGCTACACCTTC,CASHNTGQGSYGYTF
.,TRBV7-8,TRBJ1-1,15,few,TGTGCCAGCAGCTGGATGCTGGGCTCGAACACTGAAGCTTTCTTT,CASSWMLGSNTEAFF
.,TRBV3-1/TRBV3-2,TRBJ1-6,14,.,TGTGCCAGCAGCCAAGGGTCCGAGGTTTCACCCCTCCACTTT,CASSQGSEVSPLHF
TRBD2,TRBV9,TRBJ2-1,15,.,TGTGCCAGCAGCGTCGATGGGACTAGTTTCAATGAGCAGTTCTTC,CASSVDGTSFNEQFF
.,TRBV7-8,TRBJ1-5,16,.,TGTGCCAGCAGCCTCCCCGGGGGGAATAGCAATCAGCCCCAGCATTTT,CASSLPGGNSNQPQHF
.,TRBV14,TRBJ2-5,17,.,TGTGCCAGCAGCCAACTTACGGGGGGCAGACGTCAAGAGACCCAGTACTTC,CASSQLTGGRRQETQYF
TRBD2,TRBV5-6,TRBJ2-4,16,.,TGTGCCAGCAGCTTGGCTGGCGGGGGGGCCGGGGTCCTTCAGTACTTC,CASSLAGGGAGVLQYF
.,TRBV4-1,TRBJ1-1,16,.,TGCGCCAGCAGCCCCCCTCAGGCGGGAGAGAACACTGAAGCTTTCTTT,CASSPPQAGENTEAFF
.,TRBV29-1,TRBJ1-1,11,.,TGCAGCGTTAAAACAGGCACTGAAGCTTTCTTT,CSVKTGTEAFF
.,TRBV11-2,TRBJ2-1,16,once,TGTGCCAGCAGCCCCCCCGGGGATCCTCGTCACAATGAGCAGTTCTTC,CASSPPGDPRHNEQFF
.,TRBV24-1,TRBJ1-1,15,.,TGTGCCACCAGTGATTCACGGGACAAGAACACTGAAGCTTTCTTT,CATSDSRDKNTEAFF
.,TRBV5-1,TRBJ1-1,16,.,TGCGCCAGCAGCTTGGGTCCGTTCGGCGGGAACACTGAAGCTTTCTTT,CASSLGPFGGNTEAFF
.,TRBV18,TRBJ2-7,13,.,TGTGCCAGCTCACTAGGAGAGGGCTACGAGCAGTACTTC,CASSLGEGYEQYF
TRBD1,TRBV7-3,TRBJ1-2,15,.,TGTGCCAGCAGCTTAACGGGTGGGACAGGGGTTGGCTACACCTTC,CASSLTGGTGVGYTF
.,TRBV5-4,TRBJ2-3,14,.,TGTGCCAGCAGCCCGAACCTAGCTACAGATACGCAGTATTTT,CASSPNLATDTQYF
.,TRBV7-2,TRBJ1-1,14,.,TGTGCCAGCAGCCGCTTAGCCGGCCACACTGAAGCTTTCTTT,CASSRLAGHTEAFF
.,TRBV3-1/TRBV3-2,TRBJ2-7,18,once,TGTGCCAGCAGCCAGGTATCTTGCGGGGCGAGAAGGTCCCACGAGCAGTACTTC,CASSQVSCGARRSHEQYF
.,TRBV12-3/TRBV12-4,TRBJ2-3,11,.,TGTGCCAGCGGGCCTGCAGATACGCAGTATTTT,CASGPADTQYF
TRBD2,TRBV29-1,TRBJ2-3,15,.,TGCAGCGTTGAAGAGGGAGCGGGGGGGGCCGATACGCAGTATTTT,CSVEEGAGGADTQYF
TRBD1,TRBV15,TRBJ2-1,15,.,TGTGCCACCAGCAGAGCGGGACAGACATACAATGAGCAGTTCTTC,CATSRAGQTYNEQFF
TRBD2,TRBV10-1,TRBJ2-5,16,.,TGCGCCAGCAGTGAGTGGGGGACTAGCGGACAAGAGACCCAGTACTTC,CASSEWGTSGQETQYF
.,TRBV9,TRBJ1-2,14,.,TGTGCCAGCAGCGTAAGACTTTCTAACTATGGCTACACCTTC,CASSVRLSNYGYTF
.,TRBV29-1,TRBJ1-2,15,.,TGCAGCGTTGGGGGATTTGTAGGGGAGGACTATGGCTACACCTTC,CSVGGFVGEDYGYTF
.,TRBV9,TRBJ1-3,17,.,TGTGCCAGCAGCCCGTGGACAGAGAAGCGCTCTGGAAACACCATATATTTT,CASSPWTEKRSGNTIYF
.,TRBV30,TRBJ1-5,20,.,TGTGCCTGGAGTTTGGGGAGGGCCCTCGGGGGTAGAGGTTCGAATCAGCCCCAGCATTTT,CAWSLGRALGGRGSNQPQHF
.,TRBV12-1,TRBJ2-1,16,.,TGTGCCAGAGAGCGACAGCCTAGCGCCTCCTACAATGAGCAGTTCTTC,CARERQPSASYNEQFF